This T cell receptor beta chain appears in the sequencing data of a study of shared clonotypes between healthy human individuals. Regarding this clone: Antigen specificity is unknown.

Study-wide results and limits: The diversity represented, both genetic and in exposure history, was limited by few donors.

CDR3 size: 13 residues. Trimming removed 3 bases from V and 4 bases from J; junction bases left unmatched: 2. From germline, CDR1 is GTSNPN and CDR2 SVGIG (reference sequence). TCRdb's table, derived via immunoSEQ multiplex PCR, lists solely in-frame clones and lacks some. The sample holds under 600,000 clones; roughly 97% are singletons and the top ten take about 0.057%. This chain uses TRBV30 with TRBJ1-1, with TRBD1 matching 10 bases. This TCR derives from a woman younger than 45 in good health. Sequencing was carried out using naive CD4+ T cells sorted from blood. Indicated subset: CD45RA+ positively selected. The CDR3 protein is CAWSRQGATEAFF. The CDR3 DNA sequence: TGTGCCTGGAGCCGACAGGGGGCCACTGAAGCTTTCTTT.